The text below deals with one TCR beta chain. In the study's own analysis: Estimation of nucleated cell counts was performed using reference gene primer amplification. The assay was immunoSEQ multiplex PCR, and TCRdb's table has in-frame clones only and misses some. V, J and clone size derive from that table, while D and trimming were established from the DNA sequence. The sample contains about 400,000 clones, 89% of which appear only once. This specimen belongs to a study of blood T cell repertoires in COVID-19. Study overall: The United States, Italy and Spain provided the acute and convalescent COVID-19 samples. PBMCs, B-cell-depleted T cells, or T cells were the source of the cDNA or gDNA that made up the material.

Cohorts were assigned according to the clinical history that participants reported. This clonotype originated in a woman aged 25 to 39 who had recovered from COVID-19. Sequenced sample: PBMCs or T cells enriched from blood (not recorded which).

The CDR3 loop is CASSLTRTSGNTEAFF. In nucleotides, the CDR3 is TGTGCCAGCAGCTTGACGAGAACAAGCGGGAACACTGAAGCTTTCTTT. The rearrangement uses TRBV5-4 and TRBJ1-1; D remains unclear. The CDR3 loop spans 16 amino acids. The ends were cut back, 1 base at V and 1 base at J, with 14 bases in the middle. Germline CDR1 SGHNT, CDR2 YYREEE (reference sequence).